This T cell receptor beta chain emerged from a study of blood T cells in healthy people across ages. In the study overall: Template switching captured about one barcoded beta molecule per two T cells. Broader study findings: CMV infection status of these donors was not known.

Deletions cut 4 bases from V and 8 bases from J, with 11 bases between. The CDR3 length is 11 residues. The germline V gene has CDR1 SQVTM and CDR2 ANQGSEA. Using a J-beta primer mix together with a sample-barcoded 5' primer, a second PCR was run for roughly 6 to 11 cycles. TCRdb re-derived calls from the 5' RACE reads in MiXCR, one entry per CDR3 protein. In the table there are some 550,000 distinct CDR3 sequences, 40% to 50% of which are singletons. Concerning this clonotype itself: Its antigen remains unknown.

Sequencing input: blood. The chain is built from TRBV29-1 and TRBJ1-1, with D uncertain. The origin of this receptor is a man of 80 years or more in good health. The CDR3 here is CSVVLAVEAFF. In nucleotides, the CDR3 is TGCAGCGTTGTTCTTGCAGTAGAAGCTTTCTTT.